Listed below are T cell receptor beta chains from one sample, sequenced in a study of T cell changes during pregnancy in multiple sclerosis. Sequenced by immunoSEQ multiplex PCR; TCRdb stores in-frame clones only, minus some. The table shows roughly 61,000 clones, with 90% to 95% occurring only once. The sample was peripheral blood, taken after pregnancy. The receptor source for this set is a female donor with multiple sclerosis, enrolled in a pregnancy study. CDR3s include the opening cysteine and the closing phenylalanine or tryptophan. D genes are given only for firm matches. Where a row states a size, it is once, few, many or the class of an expanded clone; other rows omit it.

clone size,V gene,D gene,J gene,CDR3 DNA,CDR3 protein
-,TRBV7-9,-,TRBJ2-2,TGTGCCAGCATGACAGAGAACACCGGGGAGCTGTTTTTT,CASMTENTGELFF
-,TRBV14,TRBD2,TRBJ2-7,TGTGCCAGCAGCCGGGGACTAGCGGTTGAGCAGTACTTC,CASSRGLAVEQYF
-,TRBV4-3,-,TRBJ2-1,TGCGCCAGCAGCCAAGATATCCCCAGGGGATTATGGGGTGAGCAGTTCTTC,CASSQDIPRGLWGEQFF
-,TRBV11-2,TRBD1,TRBJ2-5,TGTGCCAGCAGCCCGGGACAGCCGCAAGAGACCCAGTACTTC,CASSPGQPQETQYF
-,TRBV7-6,TRBD1,TRBJ2-2,TGTGCCAGCAGCTTAGGGGGGACAGGGACCACCGGGGAGCTGTTTTTT,CASSLGGTGTTGELFF
-,TRBV5-4,TRBD1,TRBJ2-5,TGTGCCAGCAGCTTGCAGGGGGCTGAAGAGACCCAGTACTTC,CASSLQGAEETQYF
-,TRBV6-5,-,TRBJ2-1,TGTGCCAGCAGTTTCGGGACTTACAATGAGCAGTTCTTC,CASSFGTYNEQFF
-,TRBV28,-,TRBJ2-6,TGTGCCAGCAGTTTACTACAGGGGGCCAACGTCCTGACTTTC,CASSLLQGANVLTF
-,TRBV5-4,-,TRBJ2-6,TGTGCCAGCAGCTTGTTATCAATGATAGCCCAGACTTCTGGGGCCAACGTCCTGACTTTC,CASSLLSMIAQTSGANVLTF
once,TRBV10-3,TRBD2,TRBJ2-7,TGTGCCATCACCAGGGAGCGGGAGGGCTCCGTCTCCTACGAGCAGTACTTC,CAITREREGSVSYEQYF
-,TRBV27,-,TRBJ1-3,TGTGCCAGCAGTTTGAAGACAGGTTACTCTGGAAACACCATATATTTT,CASSLKTGYSGNTIYF
-,TRBV7-9,TRBD1,TRBJ2-2,TGTGCCAGCAGCACCCGGACAGGGGACGCCGGGGAGCTGTTTTTT,CASSTRTGDAGELFF
-,TRBV6-1,TRBD2,TRBJ2-1,TGTGCCAGCAGTGAACCTAGGTGGGAGGGTCACAATGAGCAGTTCTTC,CASSEPRWEGHNEQFF
-,TRBV7-2,TRBD1,TRBJ2-7,TGTGCCAGCAGCTTACGACAGGGTGACGAGCAGTACTTC,CASSLRQGDEQYF
-,TRBV28,TRBD2,TRBJ2-7,TGTGCCAGCAGTTCCTTGGGACTAGCGGGCCCCACCTACGAGCAGTACTTC,CASSSLGLAGPTYEQYF
-,TRBV9,TRBD2,TRBJ2-5,TGTGCCAGCAGCGGAGGGACTAGCCAAGAGACCCAGTACTTC,CASSGGTSQETQYF
-,TRBV19,-,TRBJ1-1,TGTGCCAGTAAGGGGATTCCGAACACTGAAGCTTTCTTT,CASKGIPNTEAFF
once,TRBV29-1,TRBD1,TRBJ1-2,TGCAGCGTTGCGGGGGGGCGACAGGGCAAGTCCTCGGACTATGGCTACACCTTC,CSVAGGRQGKSSDYGYTF
-,TRBV7-2,-,TRBJ2-1,TGTGCCAGCAGCTTAAGTGGTAGCGGACAGCAGTTCTTC,CASSLSGSGQQFF
-,TRBV7-2,-,TRBJ2-5,TGTGCCAGCAGCTTAGCCCCCCCGGACAGCATCCAAGAGACCCAGTACTTC,CASSLAPPDSIQETQYF
-,TRBV25-1,TRBD2,TRBJ2-2,TGTGCCAGCAGTGAGACTAGCGGGACTGGCGGGGAGCTGTTTTTT,CASSETSGTGGELFF
-,TRBV4-3,-,TRBJ1-2,TGCGCCAGCAGCCAAGATCGGACAGCTAACTATGGCTACACCTTC,CASSQDRTANYGYTF
-,TRBV5-1,-,TRBJ2-7,TGCGCCAGCAGCTTGGGTTTGTTCGACGAGCAGTACTTC,CASSLGLFDEQYF
-,TRBV19,-,TRBJ1-2,TGTGCCACCAACCGGGACATACGAAATGAGTATGGCTACACCTTC,CATNRDIRNEYGYTF
-,TRBV28,-,TRBJ1-4,TGTGCCAGCACCGGAAACAGAGGGTGGGATGAAAAACTGTTTTTT,CASTGNRGWDEKLFF
-,TRBV23-1,-,TRBJ1-1,TGCGCCAGCAGTCAATCTCAGGGGCTGAACACTGAAGCTTTCTTT,CASSQSQGLNTEAFF